Listed here are 26 T cell receptor beta chains from one sample, sequenced in a study of beta chain features in type 1 diabetes. Regarding the study as a whole: Shortening of TCRB CDR3s, moderate but significant, appeared in all four CD4+ subsets of Type 1 diabetes patients.

Their antigens remain unidentified. Expressed TCRB transcripts were sequenced, since all the RNA that had been isolated was reverse transcribed. Some clones are missing from TCRdb's copy, which holds only in-frame ones; the method was immunoSEQ multiplex PCR. The repertoire holds about 260,000 clones, with roughly 22% as singletons. The sequenced material came from naive CD4+ T cells from blood. These receptors were obtained from a middle-aged woman with type 1 diabetes.

This clone was counted a few times. CDR3 DNA: TGCAGCGTTGTTCAGTTCGAAACCTACGAGCAGTACTTC. Amino acid sequence: CSVVQFETYEQYF. The J gene is TRBJ2-7, the V gene TRBV29-1; D remains ambiguous. Deletions cut 4 bases from V and 2 bases from J, with 12 bases between. The CDR3 runs 13 residues. Germline V gene data show CDR1 as SQVTM and CDR2 as ANQGSEA.

This clone was counted only a few times. This chain joins TRBV11-1 and TRBJ1-1, with D possibly matching TRBD1 (5 bases). V lost 1 base, J lost 2 bases, and 11 bases lay in between. This CDR3 region has 15 residues. Germline-derived CDR1 and CDR2 are SGHAT and FQDESV (reference sequence). The CDR3 here is CASSLDLGTNTEAFF. The CDR3 DNA reads as TGTGCCAGCAGCTTAGATCTGGGGACTAACACTGAAGCTTTCTTT.

This clone was detected a few times. The chain employs TRBV28 and TRBJ2-1; TRBD2 agrees at 10 bases. Germline loops: CDR1 MDHEN, CDR2 SYDVKM. After removal of 3 bases from V and 2 bases from J, the junction contained 1 base not matched to a gene. This CDR3 is 15 amino acids long. This CDR3 is CASSFGTSAYNEQFF. For the CDR3, the DNA is TGTGCCAGCAGTTTCGGGACTAGCGCCTACAATGAGCAGTTCTTC.

The V call is TRBV7-9, the J call TRBJ1-2; no reliable D call. Trimming removed 1 base at V and 1 base at J, with 4 bases between. CDR1 and CDR2 from the germline V gene are SEHNR and FQNEAQ (reference sequence). This CDR3 is built from 13 residues. The CDR3 sequence is CASSLGDNYGYTF. DNA for the CDR3: TGTGCCAGCAGCTTAGGAGATAACTATGGCTACACCTTC.

This clone has only a few counts. This sequence joins TRBV6-4 and TRBJ1-5; D gene uncertain. Germline CDR1 MRHNA, CDR2 SNTAGT. Deletions cut 3 bases from V and 9 bases from J, with 12 bases between. The length of the CDR3 is 13 residues. CDR3 sequence (DNA): TGTGCCAGCAGTGAACAGCATCAAGGGCCCCAGCATTTT. Translated: CASSEQHQGPQHF.

The table lists this clone with a few counts. Other DNA sequences of this sample code for an identical CDR3. The chain joins TRBV6-6 to TRBJ2-7, with TRBD1 as a possible D gene (5 bases). CDR1 and CDR2 from the germline V gene are MNHNY and SVGAGI (reference sequence). This CDR3 has 12 amino acids. Deletions cut 6 bases from V and 3 bases from J, with 9 bases between. CDR3 DNA: TGTGCCAGCAGCCCACAGGTCTACGAGCAGTACTTC. It codes for CASSPQVYEQYF.

The chain combines TRBV5-1 with TRBJ2-2; 14 positions match TRBD2. There are 15 residues in the CDR3. The trim removed 7 bases at V and 5 bases at J, leaving 4 bases unmatched. Per the germline V gene, CDR1 is SGHRS and CDR2 is YFSETQ. The chain's CDR3 is CASLGLAGGTGELFF. CDR3 DNA sequence: TGCGCCAGCCTAGGACTAGCGGGAGGTACCGGGGAGCTGTTTTTT.

The J gene is TRBJ2-5, the V gene TRBV5-1; 10 bases fit TRBD2. CDR3 length: 17 amino acids. J gave up 5 bases and V 1 base, and 11 bases lay outside the gene matches. CDR1 and CDR2 (germline): SGHRS, YFSETQ. CDR3 amino acids: CASSLRLAGGRGETQYF. Here the CDR3 DNA reads TGCGCCAGCAGCTTGAGGTTAGCGGGAGGTCGCGGGGAGACCCAGTACTTC.

In its sample, this clone was seen a few times. J is TRBJ2-2 and V is TRBV5-4; tentatively, D is TRBD1 (6 bases). Germline V CDR1 and CDR2: SGHNT, YYREEE (reference sequence). Between the trimmed V and J ends, which lost 1 base and 5 bases, there was a span of 6 bases. The CDR3 is 13 amino acids. CDR3 coding DNA: TGTGCCAGCAGCTTGACAGGGACCGGGGAGCTGTTTTTT. It specifies CASSLTGTGELFF.

This clone came up a few times. The V call is TRBV7-9, the J call TRBJ2-3, with 7 bases aligning to TRBD1. The CDR3 length is 15 residues. The germline V gene has CDR1 SEHNR and CDR2 FQNEAQ (reference sequence). V dropped 4 bases and J dropped 0; count of bases not matched to a gene: 4. CDR3 sequence (DNA): TGTGCCAGCAGCTCAGGACAGGATAGCACAGATACGCAGTATTTT. Its protein product is CASSSGQDSTDTQYF.

The genes are TRBV6-6 and TRBJ1-4; D call uncertain. CDR3 length: 14 residues. Trimming took 0 bases from V and 8 from J, leaving 10 bases between them. Germline V CDR1 and CDR2: MNHNY, SVGAGI (reference sequence). The CDR3 nucleotides read TGTGCCAGCAGTTACTCCGGGATCCGGGAAAAACTGTTTTTT. Protein: CASSYSGIREKLFF.

This clone was seen a handful of times. At one end the junction does not follow the germline gene, possibly because of a read error. Other nucleotide sequences from this sample produce the same CDR3. The rearrangement uses TRBV29-1 and TRBJ2-7, with a tentative D call TRBD1 (5 bases). Germline values: CDR1 SQVTM, CDR2 ANQGSEA. This CDR3 is 11 amino acids long. The CDR3 region has the DNA TGCAGCGTAGAAGACAGTTACGAGCAGTACTTC. Encoded protein: CSVEDSYEQYF.

As to this clone: Relative to the germline gene, one junction end is altered; a read error may explain this. The chain has TRBV27 and TRBJ2-3; 9 bases align to TRBD2. Germline V lookup: CDR1 MNHEY, CDR2 SMNVEV (reference sequence). This CDR3 has 16 residues. CDR3 residues: CASSSLGSGSKDTQYF. The CDR3 DNA reads TGTGCCAGCAGTTCTCTGGGTAGCGGGAGCAAAGATACGCAGTATTTT.

This clone was found once. The genes are TRBV6-6 and TRBJ2-5; TRBD2 is a possible D gene (6 bases). The CDR3 loop spans 16 amino acids. The germline gives CDR1 MNHNY, CDR2 SVGAGI (reference sequence). The V end lost 6 bases, the J end lost 1 base, and 18 bases lay between the germline ends. In DNA, the CDR3 is TGTGCCAGCAGCCCTCCCTCGGGAGCGACCCAAGAGACCCAGTACTTC. Translation gives CASSPPSGATQETQYF.

This clone was counted once. The V call is TRBV7-3, the J call TRBJ2-1; D is undetermined. This CDR3 has 13 amino acids. Germline values: CDR1 SGHTA, CDR2 FQGTGA. V was pared by 2 bases and J by 5 bases, with 7 bases between. The CDR3 DNA sequence: TGTGCCAGCAGCTTAGACACCGACAATGAGCAGTTCTTC. This encodes CASSLDTDNEQFF.

The chain recombines TRBV4-2 with TRBJ1-4; D is unclear. V gave up 5 bases and J gave up 0 bases, with 13 bases separating them. The CDR3 is 16 residues long. In germline, CDR1 is LGHNA, CDR2 YNFKEQ. The CDR3 reads CASSARGPATNEKLFF. CDR3 sequence (DNA): TGTGCCAGCAGCGCGAGAGGGCCAGCAACTAATGAAAAACTGTTTTTT.

This clone was recorded a few times. V is TRBV5-1 and J is TRBJ2-5; 8 bases fit TRBD1. The CDR3 loop spans 14 amino acids. CDR1 SGHRS and CDR2 YFSETQ come from the germline V gene. With 4 bases clipped from V and 2 bases from J, the junction kept 4 bases outside the gene matches. CDR3 coding DNA: TGCGCCAGCAGCCCGGGACAGGTACAAGAGACCCAGTACTTC. The encoded protein is CASSPGQVQETQYF.

V gene TRBV9 combines with J gene TRBJ1-1, with TRBD1 as a possible D gene (5 bases). The germline V gene encodes CDR1 SGDLS and CDR2 YYNGEE. The CDR3 has 16 amino acids. V lost 4 bases and J lost 1, with 17 bases in between. This CDR3 reads CASSSGMGRSNTEAFF. The DNA for the CDR3 is TGTGCCAGCAGCTCAGGCATGGGGCGCTCGAACACTGAAGCTTTCTTT. Full variable domain (rest looked up from reference TRBV9 and TRBJ1-1): DSGVTQTPKHLITATGQRVTLRCSPRSGDLSVYWYQQSLDQGLQFLIQYYNGEERAKGNILERFSAQQFPDLHSELNLSSLELGDSALYFCASSSGMGRSNTEAFFGQGTRLTVV.

This clone has a handful of counts. The V gene is TRBV6-5, the J gene TRBJ2-1; D possibly corresponds to TRBD2 (6 bases). Per germline, CDR1 MNHEY and CDR2 SVGAGI. CDR3 size: 13 residues. V lost 4 bases to trimming and J lost 13 bases, with 17 bases between them. Here the CDR3 reads CASSSRPGEKQFF. For the CDR3, the DNA is TGTGCCAGCAGTTCTCGGCCGGGGGAGAAACAGTTCTTC.

V and J are TRBV4-2 and TRBJ2-7, with 8 nucleotides matching TRBD1. V lost 0 bases and J lost 3; bases outside the gene matches: 10. Germline values: CDR1 LGHNA, CDR2 YNFKEQ. The CDR3 covers 17 residues. CDR3 sequence (DNA): TGTGCCAGCAGCCAAGATGAGGGGACAGGCCTCCTCTACGAGCAGTACTTC. Its protein product is CASSQDEGTGLLYEQYF.

This clone showed up just a few times. The chain joins TRBV7-9 to TRBJ2-3; the D gene is possibly TRBD1 (5 bases). The V end lost 5 bases, the J end lost 5 bases, and 8 bases lay between the germline ends. This CDR3 is built from 12 residues. The germline CDR1 and CDR2 sequences are SEHNR and FQNEAQ (reference sequence). The CDR3 loop is CASSPGQDTQYF. Here the CDR3 DNA reads TGTGCCAGCAGCCCAGGGCAAGATACGCAGTATTTT.

The chain joins TRBV4-3 to TRBJ1-2; 12 bases map to TRBD1. This CDR3 is built from 15 residues. V shed 4 bases, J shed 6 bases, and the junction held 6 bases outside the gene matches. Germline-derived CDR1 and CDR2 are LGHNA and YSLEER. CDR3 DNA sequence: TGCGCCAGCAGCCCCTCTGGGACAGGGGGCGATGGCTACACCTTC. This encodes CASSPSGTGGDGYTF.

V is TRBV28 and J is TRBJ2-5, with D perhaps matching TRBD1 (6 bases). This CDR3 contains 15 residues. The germline V gene encodes CDR1 MDHEN and CDR2 SYDVKM. With 5 bases removed from V and 4 bases from J, the gap between germline ends came to 17 bases. The CDR3 DNA is TGTGCCAGCAGTCTACCCTCGGACAGAGGAGAGACCCAGTACTTC. This codes for CASSLPSDRGETQYF.

The sample holds a few counts of this clone. The chain couples TRBV30 to TRBJ2-1, with TRBD2 matching over 11 bases. CDR1 is GTSNPN and CDR2 is SVGIG in the germline V gene (reference sequence). With V trimmed by 3 bases and J by 3 bases, 7 bases remained unmatched. This CDR3 has 16 residues. Here the CDR3 DNA reads TGTGCCTGGAGGCGATCCGGGACTAGCGGCTACAATGAGCAGTTCTTC. It is translated as CAWRRSGTSGYNEQFF.

CDR3 bases: TGTGCCAGCAGCCGACTCCCGGGACTAGCGGGATCGAAAAACATTCAGTACTTC. Translation: CASSRLPGLAGSKNIQYF. The chain is built from TRBV7-2 and TRBJ2-4, with TRBD2 identical over 13 bases. The V and J ends lost 5 bases and 4 bases, in that order; junction bases with no gene match: 11. CDR3 size: 18 residues. Germline values: CDR1 SGHTA, CDR2 FQGNSA.

The chain links TRBV15 to TRBJ2-1; 8 bases agree with TRBD1. CDR3 length: 14 amino acids. Germline V gene lookup returns CDR1 LNHNV and CDR2 YYDKDF (reference sequence). Trimming at V came to 3 bases and at J to 8 bases, leaving 6 bases not matched to a gene. DNA for the CDR3: TGTGCCACCAGCAGCGGACAGGGCAAGTATGAGCAGTTCTTC. Translating it yields CATSSGQGKYEQFF.